The T cell receptor beta chain described here comes from a study of blood T cell repertoires in COVID-19. Study context: Acute and convalescent COVID-19 specimens originated in the United States, Italy and Spain.

Which cohort a participant joined came from the clinical history participants gave. Original processing notes: Reference gene primers were amplified, and this amplification served to estimate nucleated cell counts. Data came from immunoSEQ multiplex PCR; TCRdb stores just in-frame clones and leaves some out. D and trimming come from the DNA, and the V and J calls and clone size come from that table. The repertoire holds 250,000 to 350,000 clones, around nine tenths seen once, with less than 6% in the top ten. This TCR derives from a woman in her twenties or thirties who had recovered from COVID-19. The sequenced material came from PBMCs or T cells enriched from blood (not recorded which).

DNA of the CDR3: TGTGCCAGCAGCCCGACGGGGGGACCGCCCCAGCATTTT. Residues: CASSPTGGPPQHF. The chain has TRBV7-2 and TRBJ1-5; tentative D call: TRBD1 (5 bases). Per germline, CDR1 SGHTA and CDR2 FQGNSA. V was shortened by 5 bases and J by 9 bases, with 14 bases between the two germline ends. This CDR3 is 13 amino acids long. Together with reference TRBV7-2 and TRBJ1-5, the CDR3 gives the full variable domain: GAGVSQSPSNKVTEKGKDVELRCDPISGHTALYWYRQSLGQGLEFLIYFQGNSAPDKSGLPSDRFSAERTGGSVSTLTIQRTQQEDSAVYLCASSPTGGPPQHFGDGTRLSIL.